The rows below give T cell receptor beta chains drawn from one sample of a study of CD8+CD57+ T cells in acquired aplastic anemia. A single record per CDR3 protein comes from TCRdb applying MiXCR to the reads. This sample has more than 250,000 distinct CDR3 sequences; approximately 57% occur once, and the top ten carry 8%. Sequenced input: sorted CD4+, CD8+, or CD8+CD57+ T cells (not recorded which) from PBMCs. These receptors were obtained from a human donor with severe aplastic anemia or a healthy control (not recorded which). The CDR3 runs from the conserved cysteine through the conserved F or W. The order of the fields is clone size, J gene, D gene, V gene, CDR3 protein. The D gene is left open where the match is weak. The size field is filled for only some rows; it gives once, few, many or a size class.

.	TRBJ2-1	.	TRBV7-9	CASSWSANEQFF
.	TRBJ2-5	TRBD1	TRBV2	CASNQQGTETQYF
once	TRBJ1-1	.	TRBV29-1	CSVDGTAMNTEAFF
few	TRBJ2-5	.	TRBV20-1	CSARDRREETQYF
.	TRBJ1-2	.	TRBV2	CASSGRGGYGYTF
.	TRBJ1-6	.	TRBV10-3	CAISESTASYNSPLHF
.	TRBJ2-7	.	TRBV20-1	CSAVRSNSYEQYF
.	.	.	TRBV9	CASSVGSSGTDEQFF
.	TRBJ1-5	.	TRBV10-3	CAISDQGNNQPQHF
.	TRBJ1-3	TRBD1	TRBV7-2	CASSLKSRTGGSGNTIYF
.	TRBJ2-1	.	TRBV29-1	CSFKSGGGGNSRAEQFF
.	TRBJ2-2	TRBD1	TRBV25-1	CAGTGERTGELFF
.	TRBJ2-7	TRBD1	TRBV6-6	CASRHMTGYYEQYF
once	TRBJ2-7	TRBD1	TRBV15	CATSRDRGREQYF
.	TRBJ2-7	TRBD1	TRBV10-3	CAISGTGGYEQYF
.	TRBJ2-5	.	TRBV2	CASIYVEETHYF
.	TRBJ2-1	TRBD1	TRBV7-6	CASSFQQGAGQFF
many	TRBJ2-3	TRBD1	TRBV5-6	CASSLGGQGLDTQYF
.	TRBJ2-7	TRBD2	TRBV5-6	CASSLSGGASEQYF
.	TRBJ1-4	.	TRBV15	CATKYPFNEKLFF
few	TRBJ1-2	.	TRBV6-2/TRBV6-3	CASMRGDVTGYTF
.	TRBJ2-7	.	TRBV9	CASSPQQTPSYEQYF
few	TRBJ2-1	.	TRBV2	CASSESTNEQFF
once	TRBJ2-1	.	TRBV7-3	CASGLGRNEQFF
.	TRBJ1-2	TRBD1	TRBV5-1	CASRQDRTFNYGYTF
.	TRBJ2-7	.	TRBV5-1	CASSLEANSAYEQYF
once	TRBJ1-4	.	TRBV9	CASSVGGREKLFF
few	TRBJ2-7	.	TRBV2	CASREAAQGPYEQYF
.	TRBJ1-5	.	TRBV27	CASKQGPSNQPQHF
.	TRBJ2-1	.	TRBV10-3	CAIGPRTTNNEQFF
many	TRBJ1-3	.	TRBV5-1	CASRGTGNTIYF
once	.	.	TRBV19	CASSPRTGSYNEQFF
.	TRBJ2-5	.	TRBV3-1	CASRMKETQYF
.	TRBJ1-1	.	TRBV19	CASRRASNTEAFF
once	TRBJ1-5	TRBD1	TRBV29-1	CSVDTDRAYQPQHF
.	TRBJ2-3	TRBD2	TRBV7-8	CASSFLSASGGHTQYF
.	TRBJ2-7	.	TRBV2	CASSQTGANTEQYF
many	TRBJ2-6	.	TRBV6-5	CASTTRASSSGANVLTF
.	TRBJ2-1	.	TRBV25-1	CASSQNEQFF
.	TRBJ2-1	.	TRBV10-3	CAISAQGGNEQFF
many	TRBJ2-5	.	TRBV7-9	CASSLGSTASRETQYF
.	TRBJ2-5	TRBD2	TRBV10-3	CAISPGGETQYF
many	TRBJ2-5	.	TRBV20-1	CSTKGYSETQYF
.	TRBJ1-1	.	TRBV13	CASRSDGNTEAFF
.	TRBJ1-2	.	TRBV28	CASSLSTVRQGPYYGYTF
many	TRBJ2-3	.	TRBV19	CASSIRGGGGRDTQYF
.	TRBJ1-2	.	TRBV7-2	CASSRMGTGYTF
.	TRBJ2-7	.	TRBV4-2	CASSQGGSSSYEQYF
.	TRBJ1-4	TRBD1	TRBV10-3	CATSRTGHNEKLFF
.	TRBJ1-5	.	TRBV19	CASSMISTVWRGQPQHF
many	TRBJ2-3	TRBD2	TRBV2	CASSEQRGGADTQYF
.	TRBJ2-1	TRBD2	TRBV5-6	CASSYGLAGGGVYNEQFF
.	TRBJ2-3	TRBD2	TRBV20-1	CSARSSRTSGGTDTQYF
.	TRBJ1-1	TRBD1	TRBV7-9	CASSYSGQVPTEAFF
.	TRBJ2-2	.	TRBV10-1	CASSDSSRSNTGELFF
.	TRBJ2-3	TRBD2	TRBV20-1	CSAGGTSTDTQYF